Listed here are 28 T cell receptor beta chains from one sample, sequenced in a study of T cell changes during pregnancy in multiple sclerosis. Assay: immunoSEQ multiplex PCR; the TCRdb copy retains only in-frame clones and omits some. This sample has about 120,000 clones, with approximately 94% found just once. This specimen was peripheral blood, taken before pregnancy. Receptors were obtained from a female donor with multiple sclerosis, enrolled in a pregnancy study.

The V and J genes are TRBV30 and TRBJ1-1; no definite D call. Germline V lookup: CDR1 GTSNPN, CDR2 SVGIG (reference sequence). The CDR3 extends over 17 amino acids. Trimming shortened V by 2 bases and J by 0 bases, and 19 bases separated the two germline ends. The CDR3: CAWSSPVLGGMNTEAFF. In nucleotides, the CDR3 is TGTGCCTGGAGTTCCCCTGTACTGGGCGGGATGAACACTGAAGCTTTCTTT.

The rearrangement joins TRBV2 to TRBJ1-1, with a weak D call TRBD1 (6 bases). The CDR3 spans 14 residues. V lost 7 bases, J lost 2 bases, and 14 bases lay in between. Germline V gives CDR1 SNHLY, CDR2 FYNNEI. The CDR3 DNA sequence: TGTGCCAGCAAGGCGGACAGCCTTAACACTGAAGCTTTCTTT. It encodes CASKADSLNTEAFF.

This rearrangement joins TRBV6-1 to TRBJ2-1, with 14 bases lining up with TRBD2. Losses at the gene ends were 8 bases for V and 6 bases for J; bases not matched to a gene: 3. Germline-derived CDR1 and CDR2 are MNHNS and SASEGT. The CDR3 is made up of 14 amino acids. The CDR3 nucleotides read TGTGCCAGCTTGGGACTAGCGGGAGCCAATGAGCAGTTCTTC. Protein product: CASLGLAGANEQFF.

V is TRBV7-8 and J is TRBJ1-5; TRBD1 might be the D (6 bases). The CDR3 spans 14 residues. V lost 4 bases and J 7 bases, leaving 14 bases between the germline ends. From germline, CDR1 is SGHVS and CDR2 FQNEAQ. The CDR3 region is CASSSSGDVQPQHF. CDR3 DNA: TGTGCCAGCAGCTCCTCAGGGGACGTGCAGCCCCAGCATTTT. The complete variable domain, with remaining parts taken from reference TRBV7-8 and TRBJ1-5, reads GAGVSQSPRYKVAKRGQDVALRCDPISGHVSLFWYQQALGQGPEFLTYFQNEAQLDKSGLPSDRFFAERPEGSVSTLKIQRTQQEDSAVYLCASSSSGDVQPQHFGDGTRLSIL.

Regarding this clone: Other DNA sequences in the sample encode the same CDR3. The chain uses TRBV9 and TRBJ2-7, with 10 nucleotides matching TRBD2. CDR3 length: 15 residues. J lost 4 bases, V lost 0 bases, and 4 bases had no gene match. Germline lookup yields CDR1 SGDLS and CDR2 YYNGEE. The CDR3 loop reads CASSVGTSGGYEQYF. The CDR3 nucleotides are TGTGCCAGCAGCGTAGGGACTAGCGGAGGGTACGAGCAGTACTTC.

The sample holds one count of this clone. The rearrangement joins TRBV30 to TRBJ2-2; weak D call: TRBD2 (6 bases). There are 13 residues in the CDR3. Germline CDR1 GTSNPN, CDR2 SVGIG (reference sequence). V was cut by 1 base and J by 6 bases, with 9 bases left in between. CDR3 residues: CAWSATGAGELFF. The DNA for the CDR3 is TGTGCCTGGAGTGCGACGGGGGCCGGGGAGCTGTTTTTT.

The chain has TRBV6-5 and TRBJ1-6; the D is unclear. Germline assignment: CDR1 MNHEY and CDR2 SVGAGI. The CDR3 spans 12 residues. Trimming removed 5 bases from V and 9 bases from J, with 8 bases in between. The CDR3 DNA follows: TGTGCCAGCAGTGAAGCGGTTTCACCCCTCCACTTT. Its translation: CASSEAVSPLHF.

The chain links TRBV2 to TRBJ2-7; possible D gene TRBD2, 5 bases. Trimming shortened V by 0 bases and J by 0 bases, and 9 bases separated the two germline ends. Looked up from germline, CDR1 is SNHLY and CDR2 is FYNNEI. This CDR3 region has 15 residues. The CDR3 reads CASSEALTSSYEQYF. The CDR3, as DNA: TGTGCCAGCAGTGAAGCGCTCACTAGCTCCTACGAGCAGTACTTC.

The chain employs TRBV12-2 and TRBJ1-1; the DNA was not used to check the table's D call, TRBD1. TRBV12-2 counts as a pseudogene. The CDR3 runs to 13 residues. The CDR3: CARTGHPNTEAFF. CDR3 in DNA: TGTGCAAGGACAGGGCACCCGAACACTGAAGCTTTCTTT.

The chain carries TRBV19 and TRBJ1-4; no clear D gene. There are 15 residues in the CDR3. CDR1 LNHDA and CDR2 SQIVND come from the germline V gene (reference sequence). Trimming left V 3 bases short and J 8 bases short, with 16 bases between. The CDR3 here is CASSIGLGGNEKLFF. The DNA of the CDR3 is TGTGCCAGTAGTATCGGTCTAGGCGGGAACGAAAAACTGTTTTTT.

Here the CDR3 DNA reads TGTGCCGGTGGACAGGGGGCAGCTGGAGGCTACACCTTC. Its translation is CAGGQGAAGGYTF. The chain joins TRBV7-9 to TRBJ1-2; 11 bases line up with TRBD1. The germline CDR1 and CDR2 sequences are SEHNR and FQNEAQ (reference sequence). The CDR3 contains 13 residues. V shed 11 bases and J 8 bases; nucleotides not matched to a gene: 10.

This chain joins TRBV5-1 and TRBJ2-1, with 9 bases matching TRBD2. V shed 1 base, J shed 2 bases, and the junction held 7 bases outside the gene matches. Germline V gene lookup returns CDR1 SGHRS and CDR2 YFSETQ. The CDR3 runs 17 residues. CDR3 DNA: TGCGCCAGCAGCTTGTTCTCTAGCGGGATACCCTACAATGAGCAGTTCTTC. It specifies CASSLFSSGIPYNEQFF.

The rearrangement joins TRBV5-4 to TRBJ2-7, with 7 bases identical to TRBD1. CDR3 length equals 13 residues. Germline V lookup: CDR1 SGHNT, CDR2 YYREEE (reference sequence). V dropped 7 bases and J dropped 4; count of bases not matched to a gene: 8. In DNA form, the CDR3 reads TGTGCCAGCCACGGACAGGTTTATTACGAGCAGTACTTC. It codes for CASHGQVYYEQYF.

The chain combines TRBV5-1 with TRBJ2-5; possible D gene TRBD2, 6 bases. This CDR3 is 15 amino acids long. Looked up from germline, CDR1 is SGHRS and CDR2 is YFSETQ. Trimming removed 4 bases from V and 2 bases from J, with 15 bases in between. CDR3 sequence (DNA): TGCGCCAGCAGCATCCCCCTAGCGCCACAAGAGACCCAGTACTTC. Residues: CASSIPLAPQETQYF.

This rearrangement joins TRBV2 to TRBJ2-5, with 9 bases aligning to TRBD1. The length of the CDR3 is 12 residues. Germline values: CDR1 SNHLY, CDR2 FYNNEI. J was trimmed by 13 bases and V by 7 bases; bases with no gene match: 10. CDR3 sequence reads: CASMRDRDFLYF. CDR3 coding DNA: TGTGCCAGCATGAGGGACAGGGATTTTCTGTACTTC. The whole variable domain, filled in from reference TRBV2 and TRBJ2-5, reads EPEVTQTPSHQVTQMGQEVILRCVPISNHLYFYWYRQILGQKVEFLVSFYNNEISEKSEIFDDQFSVERPDGSNFTLKIRSTKLEDSAMYFCASMRDRDFLYFGPGTRLLVL.

The CDR3 sequence is CASSFSTGGHQPQHF. The CDR3 DNA reads TGTGCCAGCAGTTTTAGCACGGGGGGGCATCAGCCCCAGCATTTT. The gene calls are TRBV28 and TRBJ1-5; the D gene is possibly TRBD1 (6 bases). This CDR3 has 15 residues. V was cut by 3 bases and J by 5 bases, with 14 bases left in between. Per the germline V gene, CDR1 is MDHEN and CDR2 is SYDVKM.

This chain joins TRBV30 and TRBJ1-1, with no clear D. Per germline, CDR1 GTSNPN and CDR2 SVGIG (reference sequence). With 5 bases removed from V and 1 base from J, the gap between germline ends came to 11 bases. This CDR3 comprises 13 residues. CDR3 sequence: CAWHRVQNTEAFF. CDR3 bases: TGTGCCTGGCACCGGGTCCAGAACACTGAAGCTTTCTTT.

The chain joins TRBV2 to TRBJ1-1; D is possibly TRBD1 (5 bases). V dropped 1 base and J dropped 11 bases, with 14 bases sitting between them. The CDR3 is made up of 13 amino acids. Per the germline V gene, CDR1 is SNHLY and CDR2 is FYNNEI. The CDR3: CASSEGLGLRAFF. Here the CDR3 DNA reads TGTGCCAGCAGTGAAGGTTTGGGACTTCGGGCTTTCTTT.

The CDR3 protein is CASNRVNQPQHF. CDR3 DNA: TGTGCCAGCAACAGGGTAAATCAGCCCCAGCATTTT. The chain couples TRBV6-5 to TRBJ1-5; tentatively, D is TRBD1 (6 bases). This CDR3 has 12 residues. V was trimmed by 7 bases and J by 4 bases, leaving 8 bases between them. Germline loops: CDR1 MNHEY, CDR2 SVGAGI.

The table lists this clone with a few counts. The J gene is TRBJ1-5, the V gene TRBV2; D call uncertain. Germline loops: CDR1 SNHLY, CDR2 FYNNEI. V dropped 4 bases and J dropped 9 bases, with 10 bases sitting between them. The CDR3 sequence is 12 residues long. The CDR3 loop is CASSAFVRPQHF. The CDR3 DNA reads TGTGCCAGCAGTGCTTTTGTTCGGCCCCAGCATTTT.

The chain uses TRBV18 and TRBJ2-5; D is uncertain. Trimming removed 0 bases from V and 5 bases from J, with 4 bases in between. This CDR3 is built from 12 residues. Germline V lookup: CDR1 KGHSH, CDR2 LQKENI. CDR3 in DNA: TGTGCCAGCTCACCACCTCGGGAGACCCAGTACTTC. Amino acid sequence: CASSPPRETQYF.

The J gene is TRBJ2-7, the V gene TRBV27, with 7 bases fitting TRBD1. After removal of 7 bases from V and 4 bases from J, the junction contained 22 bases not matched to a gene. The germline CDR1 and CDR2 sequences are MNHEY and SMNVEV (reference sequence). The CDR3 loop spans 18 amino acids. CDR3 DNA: TGTGCCAGCAACAGTTTCCTTATATCGGGACAGAGTAGTTACGAGCAGTACTTC. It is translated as CASNSFLISGQSSYEQYF.

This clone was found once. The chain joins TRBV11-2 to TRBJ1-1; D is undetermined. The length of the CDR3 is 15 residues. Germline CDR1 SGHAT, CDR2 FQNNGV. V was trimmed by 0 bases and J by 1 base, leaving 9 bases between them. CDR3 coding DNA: TGTGCCAGCAGCTTAGATTGGGCGGGGAACACTGAAGCTTTCTTT. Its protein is CASSLDWAGNTEAFF.

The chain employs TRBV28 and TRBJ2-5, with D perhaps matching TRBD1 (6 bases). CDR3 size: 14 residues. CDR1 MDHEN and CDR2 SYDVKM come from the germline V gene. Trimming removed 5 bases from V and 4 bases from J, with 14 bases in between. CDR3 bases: TGTGCCAGCAGTAATCCGGGACATGGAGAGACCCAGTACTTC. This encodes CASSNPGHGETQYF.

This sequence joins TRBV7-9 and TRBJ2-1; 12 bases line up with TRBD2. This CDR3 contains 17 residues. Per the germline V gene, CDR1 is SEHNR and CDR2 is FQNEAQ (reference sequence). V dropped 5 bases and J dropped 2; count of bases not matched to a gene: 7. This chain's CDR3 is CASSPPLAGGPYNEQFF. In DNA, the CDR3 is TGTGCCAGCAGCCCCCCACTAGCGGGAGGCCCCTACAATGAGCAGTTCTTC.

CDR3 in amino acids: CASSAGWGQGSTDTQYF. The CDR3 DNA is TGTGCCAGCAGCGCAGGATGGGGACAGGGGAGCACAGATACGCAGTATTTT. The rearrangement uses TRBV7-6 and TRBJ2-3, with 10 bases that match TRBD1. Germline CDR1 SGHVS, CDR2 FNYEAQ. The trim removed 5 bases at V and 0 bases at J, leaving 8 bases unmatched. The CDR3 length is 17 residues. The full variable domain, rest sourced from reference TRBV7-6 and TRBJ2-3, is GAGVSQSPRYKVTKRGQDVALRCDPISGHVSLYWYRQALGQGPEFLTYFNYEAQQDKSGLPNDRFSAERPEGSISTLTIQRTEQRDSAMYRCASSAGWGQGSTDTQYFGPGTRLTVL.

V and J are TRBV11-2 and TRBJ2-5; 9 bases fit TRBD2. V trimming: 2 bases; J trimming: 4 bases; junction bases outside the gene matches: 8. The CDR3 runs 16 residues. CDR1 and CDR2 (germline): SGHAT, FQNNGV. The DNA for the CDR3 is TGTGCCAGCAGCTTACAAGGTGGACTAGCGTTAGAGACCCAGTACTTC. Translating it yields CASSLQGGLALETQYF.

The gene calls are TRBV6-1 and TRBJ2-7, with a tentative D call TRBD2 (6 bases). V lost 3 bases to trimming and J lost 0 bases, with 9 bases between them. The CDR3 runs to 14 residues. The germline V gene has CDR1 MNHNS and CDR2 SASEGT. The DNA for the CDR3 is TGTGCCAGCAGTGAGGCGGGGAGCTCCTACGAGCAGTACTTC. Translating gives CASSEAGSSYEQYF.